This entry lists 23 T cell receptor beta chains sequenced from one sample in a study of blood T cells in healthy people across ages. Primers used in a second PCR of about 6 to 11 cycles were a sample-barcoded 5' primer and a J-beta primer mix. MiXCR, run by TCRdb on the 5' RACE reads, gives a single entry per CDR3 protein. The sample records 650,000 to 900,000 distinct CDR3 sequences, around 68% being singletons. Sequenced material: blood. The origin of the receptors is a man aged 25-40 years in good health.

A word on this clonotype: An end of the junction does not agree with germline; a read error may underlie this. The rearrangement links TRBV4-3 to TRBJ2-5, with TRBD2 identical over 8 bases. The CDR3 sequence is 15 residues long. Germline CDR1 reads LGHNA; CDR2 reads YSLEER. The CDR3 coding sequence is TGCACCAGCAGCCAAGAACGGGGGGGGCTAGAGACCCAGTACTTC. Amino acids: CTSSQERGGLETQYF.

J is TRBJ2-1 and V is TRBV30, with D possibly TRBD1 on 6 matching bases. CDR1 is GTSNPN and CDR2 is SVGIG in the germline V gene (reference sequence). The CDR3 is 13 residues long. Trimming took off 0 bases at V and 6 bases at J, with 9 bases between the two ends. CDR3 in DNA: TGTGCCTGGAGTGTACCACAGGGCAATGAGCAGTTCTTC. This gives the protein CAWSVPQGNEQFF.

J is TRBJ2-1 and V is TRBV7-2, with 13 bases lining up with TRBD2. Germline assignment: CDR1 SGHTA and CDR2 FQGNSA. The junction had 7 bases not matched to a gene; V was cut back by 1 base and J by 10 bases. This CDR3 comprises 16 residues. The CDR3 sequence is CASSLDGLAGVDEQFF. The DNA for the CDR3 is TGTGCCAGCAGCTTAGATGGACTAGCGGGGGTCGACGAGCAGTTCTTC.

The J gene is TRBJ2-1, the V gene TRBV24-1; D is uncertain. Germline CDR1 and CDR2: KGHDR and SFDVKD. This CDR3 comprises 15 residues. Between the trimmed V and J ends, which lost 0 bases and 6 bases, there was a span of 11 bases. CDR3 amino acids: CATSDLSIGRNEQFF. The DNA for the CDR3 is TGTGCCACCAGTGATTTGAGCATAGGGCGCAATGAGCAGTTCTTC.

The gene calls are TRBV4-2 and TRBJ2-1; 7 nucleotides line up with TRBD1. Germline CDR1 and CDR2: LGHNA and YNFKEQ. The CDR3 has 20 residues. V dropped 2 bases and J dropped 0; count of bases not matched to a gene: 16. The CDR3 protein is CASSQRIGGIYLASYNEQFF. As DNA, the CDR3 is TGTGCCAGCAGCCAAAGGATAGGGGGCATTTACCTTGCCTCCTACAATGAGCAGTTCTTC.

CDR3 nucleotides: TGTGCCAGCAGCCAAGGACGCCGAGCGGGAAATGGCTACACCTTC. Protein product: CASSQGRRAGNGYTF. The gene calls are TRBV3-1 and TRBJ1-2, with D hard to call. Germline CDR1 is LGHDT and CDR2 is YNNKEL (reference sequence). This CDR3 has 15 amino acids. Trimming shortened V by 1 base and J by 6 bases, and 15 bases separated the two germline ends. Using reference TRBV3-1 and TRBJ1-2 for the parts outside the CDR3, the full variable domain is DTAVSQTPKYLVTQMGNDKSIKCEQNLGHDTMYWYKQDSKKFLKIMFSYNNKELIINETVPNRFSPKSPDKAHLNLHINSLELGDSAVYFCASSQGRRAGNGYTFGSGTRLTVV.

The chain is built from TRBV6-6 and TRBJ2-5; a possible D gene is TRBD2 (6 bases). CDR1 and CDR2 from the germline V gene are MNHNY and SVGAGI (reference sequence). This CDR3 contains 15 residues. V shed 8 bases and J shed 1 base, with 17 bases lying between them. Here the CDR3 reads CASLGGAGAQETQYF. In DNA, the CDR3 is TGTGCCAGCCTCGGCGGGGCAGGAGCCCAAGAGACCCAGTACTTC.

The chain recombines TRBV4-3 with TRBJ2-7, with D hard to call. The end of the DNA is better explained by TRBJ2-5, so the J call may be wrong. This CDR3 spans 14 amino acids. The V gene's germline CDR1 is LGHNA and CDR2 YSLEER. The CDR3 nucleotides read TGCGCCAGCAGCCCGGAAACGCCAAGGGAGACCCAGTACTTC. It codes for CASSPETPRETQYF.

Points on this clonotype: The junction departs from the called germline gene at one end, perhaps through a read error. The rearrangement links TRBV7-3 to TRBJ2-1; no firm D call. Germline values: CDR1 SGHTA, CDR2 FQGTGA. This CDR3 region has 17 residues. The CDR3 loop is CACSLKVGRVPYNEQFF. In DNA form, the CDR3 reads TGTGCCTGCAGCTTAAAGGTCGGGCGAGTGCCCTACAATGAGCAGTTCTTC. The whole variable domain, filled in from reference TRBV7-3 and TRBJ2-1, reads GAGVSQTPSNKVTEKGKYVELRCDPISGHTALYWYRQSLGQGPEFLIYFQGTGAADDSGLPNDRFFAVRPEGSVSTLKIQRTERGDSAVYLCACSLKVGRVPYNEQFFGPGTRLTVL.

V gene TRBV4-3 combines with J gene TRBJ2-5; 11 nucleotides align to TRBD1. TRBJ2-7 explains the end of the DNA better; the J call may be wrong. The CDR3 spans 19 residues. Germline CDR1 is LGHNA and CDR2 is YSLEER. CDR3 residues: CASSQSFLPGTGGIYEQYF. The DNA for the CDR3 is TGCGCCAGCAGCCAGTCCTTTCTCCCCGGGACAGGGGGTATCTACGAGCAGTACTTC.

This clonotype has more than one count but fewer than ten. The CDR3 loop is CASSLEPGLAGNTDTQYF. The CDR3 bases are TGTGCCAGCAGCTTAGAACCCGGTCTAGCGGGGAACACAGATACGCAGTATTTT. The chain combines TRBV11-2 with TRBJ2-3; TRBD2 agrees at 9 bases. Trimming removed 0 bases from V and 2 bases from J; junction bases left unmatched: 9. In germline, CDR1 is SGHAT, CDR2 FQNNGV. This CDR3 spans 18 amino acids.

Of note for this clonotype: The junction departs from the called germline gene at one end, perhaps through a read error. The rearrangement links TRBV6-5 to TRBJ2-3, with D perhaps TRBD2 (6 bases). Germline V gives CDR1 MNHEY, CDR2 SVGAGI. The CDR3 runs 15 residues. The CDR3 reads CASSPTRGNTDTQYF. CDR3 bases: TGTGCCAGCAGCCCGACTCGGGGGAACACAGATACACAGTATTTT.

The chain recombines TRBV7-2 with TRBJ2-3, with TRBD2 matching 9 bases. Germline CDR1 reads SGHTA; CDR2 reads FQGNSA. Germline trimming cut 0 bases from V and 8 bases from J; bases unmatched to any gene: 12. The CDR3 contains 17 residues. CDR3 loop: CASSLAGGAGGVVTQYF. DNA for the CDR3: TGTGCCAGCAGCTTAGCAGGCGGCGCGGGGGGGGTCGTTACGCAGTATTTT.

The chain has TRBV9 and TRBJ1-4, with a tentative D call TRBD1 (5 bases). The V and J ends lost 2 bases and 7 bases respectively, with 15 bases between them. The CDR3 runs to 15 residues. The germline V gene encodes CDR1 SGDLS and CDR2 YYNGEE. CDR3 sequence: CASSVGGGASEKLFF. Written as DNA, the CDR3 is TGTGCCAGCAGCGTCGGGGGGGGTGCGAGTGAAAAACTGTTTTTT.

V gene TRBV19 combines with J gene TRBJ2-1; D may be TRBD1 or TRBD2 (5 bases each). Germline V lookup: CDR1 LNHDA, CDR2 SQIVND (reference sequence). Trimming removed 6 bases at V and 2 bases at J, with 14 bases between. CDR3 length: 15 residues. CDR3 DNA sequence: TGTGCCAGTAGCACCACCGGGACCGCCTACAATGAGCAGTTCTTC. Translation gives CASSTTGTAYNEQFF. Combining the CDR3 with reference TRBV19 and TRBJ2-1 gives the whole variable domain DGGITQSPKYLFRKEGQNVTLSCEQNLNHDAMYWYRQDPGQGLRLIYYSQIVNDFQKGDIAEGYSVSREKKESFPLTVTSAQKNPTAFYLCASSTTGTAYNEQFFGPGTRLTVL.

The CDR3 bases are TGTGCCAGCAGTTTAACCCCGGGACTAGGCAATGAGCAGTTCTTC. It yields the protein CASSLTPGLGNEQFF. This chain links TRBV6-2 or TRBV6-3 with TRBJ2-1, with 8 bases identical to TRBD2. The junction had 8 bases not matched to a gene; V was cut back by 4 bases and J by 6 bases. This CDR3 region has 15 residues. CDR1 and CDR2 (germline): MNHEY, SVGEGT.

The CDR3 sequence: CASSDSREAFF. The DNA of the CDR3 is TGTGCCAGCAGCGACAGCCGTGAAGCTTTCTTT. The J gene is TRBJ1-1, the V gene TRBV28, with TRBD1 as a possible D gene (5 bases). There are 11 residues in the CDR3. CDR1 is MDHEN and CDR2 is SYDVKM in the germline V gene. Between the trimmed V and J ends, which lost 6 bases and 7 bases, there was a span of 9 bases.

The genes are TRBV10-3 and TRBJ2-1; D is possibly TRBD2 (6 bases). Germline values: CDR1 ENHRY, CDR2 SYGVKD. Trimming removed 0 bases at V and 6 bases at J, with 15 bases between. The length of the CDR3 is 16 residues. DNA for the CDR3: TGTGCCATCAGTGAGTCGGTATCTGGGGGGTCCAATGAGCAGTTCTTC. It specifies CAISESVSGGSNEQFF.

The rearrangement links TRBV4-2 to TRBJ1-2, with D uncertain. Trimming shortened V by 0 bases and J by 5 bases, and 13 bases separated the two germline ends. This CDR3 spans 15 amino acids. Looked up from germline, CDR1 is LGHNA and CDR2 is YNFKEQ. The DNA of the CDR3 is TGTGCCAGCAGCCAAGATACGGCAGCCAAATATGGCTACACCTTC. Translating it yields CASSQDTAAKYGYTF.

The J gene is TRBJ1-4, the V gene TRBV7-6, with 7 nucleotides matching TRBD1. Germline V gene sequence: CDR1 SGHVS, CDR2 FNYEAQ. The CDR3 totals 16 residues. V lost 0 bases and J lost 7; bases outside the gene matches: 8. CDR3 bases: TGTGCCAGCAGCTTAGCACCAGGGGGTCAGGGTGAAAAACTGTTTTTT. This sequence encodes CASSLAPGGQGEKLFF.

The CDR3 bases are TGTGCCAGCAGTGGGTTGGAGGGTGGACAGCCCCAGCATTTT. Residues: CASSGLEGGQPQHF. This chain uses TRBV2 with TRBJ1-5; D gene ambiguous. Trimming shortened V by 4 bases and J by 7 bases, and 14 bases separated the two germline ends. CDR1 and CDR2 from the germline V gene are SNHLY and FYNNEI. The length of the CDR3 is 14 residues.

Concerning this clonotype: At one boundary the junction diverges from the germline segment, which might be a read error. This chain links TRBV4-2 with TRBJ1-2; D gene uncertain. The CDR3 runs 15 residues. The V gene's germline CDR1 is LGHNA and CDR2 YNFKEQ. The CDR3 DNA is TGTGCCAGCAGTCAAGATGCCCGACCCAACTATGGCTACACCTTC. Amino acids: CASSQDARPNYGYTF.

Concerning this clonotype itself: Since a much larger clone is just one base distant, this may be a read error. This chain uses TRBV6-5 with TRBJ2-1; D unresolved. There are 12 residues in the CDR3. Trimming removed 0 bases at V and 7 bases at J, with 4 bases between. CDR1 and CDR2 (germline): MNHEY, SVGAGI. DNA for the CDR3: TGTGCCAGCAGTTACTCGAAGAATGAGCAGTTCTTC. This codes for CASSYSKNEQFF.